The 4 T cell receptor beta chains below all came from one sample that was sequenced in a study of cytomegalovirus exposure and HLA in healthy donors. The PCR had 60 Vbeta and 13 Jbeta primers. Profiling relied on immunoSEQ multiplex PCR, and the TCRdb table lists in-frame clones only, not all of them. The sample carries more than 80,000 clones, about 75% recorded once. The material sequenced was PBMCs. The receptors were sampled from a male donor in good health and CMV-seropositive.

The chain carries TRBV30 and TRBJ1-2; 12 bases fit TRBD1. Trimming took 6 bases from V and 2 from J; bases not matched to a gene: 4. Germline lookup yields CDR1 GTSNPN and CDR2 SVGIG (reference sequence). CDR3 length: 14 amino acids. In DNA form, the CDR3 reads TGTGCCTGTTCGGGGACAGGGGGCAACTATGGCTACACCTTC. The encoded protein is CACSGTGGNYGYTF.

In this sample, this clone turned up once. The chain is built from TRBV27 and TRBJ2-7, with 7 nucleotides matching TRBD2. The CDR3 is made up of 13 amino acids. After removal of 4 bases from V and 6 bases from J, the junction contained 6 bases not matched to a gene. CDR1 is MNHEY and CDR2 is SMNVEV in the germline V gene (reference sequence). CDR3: CASSSPREGEQYF. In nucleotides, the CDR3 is TGTGCCAGCAGTTCCCCAAGGGAGGGCGAGCAGTACTTC.

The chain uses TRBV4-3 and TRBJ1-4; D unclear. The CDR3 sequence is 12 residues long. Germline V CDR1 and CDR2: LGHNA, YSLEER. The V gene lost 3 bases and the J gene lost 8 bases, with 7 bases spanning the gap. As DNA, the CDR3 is TGCGCCAGCAGCCAGACACGAGAAAAACTGTTTTTT. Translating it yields CASSQTREKLFF.

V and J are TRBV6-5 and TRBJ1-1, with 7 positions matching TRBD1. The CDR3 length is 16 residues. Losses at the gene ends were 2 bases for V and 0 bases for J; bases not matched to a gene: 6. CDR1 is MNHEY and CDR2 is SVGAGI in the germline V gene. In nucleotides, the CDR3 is TGTGCCAGCAGTTACATTCGGGACAGTGTGAACACTGAAGCTTTCTTT. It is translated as CASSYIRDSVNTEAFF.